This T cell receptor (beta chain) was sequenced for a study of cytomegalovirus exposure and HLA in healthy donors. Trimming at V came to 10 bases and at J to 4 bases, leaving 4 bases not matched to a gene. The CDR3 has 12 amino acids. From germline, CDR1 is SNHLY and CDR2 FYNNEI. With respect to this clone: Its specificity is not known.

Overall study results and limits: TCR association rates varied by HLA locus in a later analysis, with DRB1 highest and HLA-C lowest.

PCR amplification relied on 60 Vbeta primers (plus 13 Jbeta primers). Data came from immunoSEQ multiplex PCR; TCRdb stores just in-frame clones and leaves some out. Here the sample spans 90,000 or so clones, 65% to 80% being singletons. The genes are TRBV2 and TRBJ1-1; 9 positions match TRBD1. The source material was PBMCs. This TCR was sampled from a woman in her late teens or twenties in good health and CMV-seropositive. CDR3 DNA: TGTGCCACGGGACAGGGTTTCACTGAAGCTTTCTTT. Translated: CATGQGFTEAFF.